The text below deals with one T cell receptor (beta chain). What it binds is unknown. The PCR had 60 Vbeta and 13 Jbeta primers. Clones were read by immunoSEQ multiplex PCR, and TCRdb kept only the in-frame ones, dropping some. This listing includes about 83,000 clones. The sample comes from a study of cytomegalovirus exposure and HLA in healthy donors. The overall study: Some 180 million T cells yielded 100 million or so unique TCR beta sequences in earlier analysis. Study outcomes and limitations: The presence/absence work took it that sequencing depth was about the same across donors. TCR sequences were mostly rare, though some public TCRs occurred in many donors. The authors later found most CMV-associated TCR beta chains appeared HLA-restricted.

The germline CDR1 and CDR2 sequences are SGHRS and YFSETQ. The V gene lost 0 bases and the J gene lost 3 bases, with 5 bases spanning the gap. The CDR3 is 13 amino acids. The J gene is TRBJ2-3, the V gene TRBV5-1; perhaps TRBD1 as D (5 bases). The TCR originated in a man between 18 and 35 years old in good health and CMV-seropositive. Material: PBMCs. CDR3 sequence reads: CASSLGQTDTQYF. As DNA, the CDR3 is TGCGCCAGCAGCTTGGGACAGACAGATACGCAGTATTTT.